Below, one T cell receptor (beta chain) is given with its context. As yet, its antigen is unknown. The CDR3 has 15 residues. V was cut by 5 bases and J by 6 bases, with 20 bases left in between. Germline CDR1 is SEHNR and CDR2 is FQNEAQ (reference sequence). This sample was included in a study of OX40 agonist ivuxolimab in advanced cancers. About the research overall: Patients were dosed with the agonistic anti-OX40 (CD134) antibody ivuxolimab.

General study results and limits: Normalized T-cell clonal expansion was also low in a subset of nonresponders.

Produced via immunoSEQ multiplex PCR; TCRdb's table is partial and in-frame only. The sample includes approximately 56,000 clones, 80% to 90% of them seen just once. Specimen: CD4+ or CD8+ T cells sorted from blood, collected in a trial of the OX40 agonist ivuxolimab. The origin of this receptor is an adult with an advanced solid tumor such as melanoma, head and neck, liver or kidney cancer. This chain connects TRBV7-9 to TRBJ2-7, with a tentative D call TRBD2 (5 bases). In DNA, the CDR3 is TGTGCCAGCAGCCCTACATACGAGGGATGGGGCGAGCAGTACTTC. This codes for CASSPTYEGWGEQYF.